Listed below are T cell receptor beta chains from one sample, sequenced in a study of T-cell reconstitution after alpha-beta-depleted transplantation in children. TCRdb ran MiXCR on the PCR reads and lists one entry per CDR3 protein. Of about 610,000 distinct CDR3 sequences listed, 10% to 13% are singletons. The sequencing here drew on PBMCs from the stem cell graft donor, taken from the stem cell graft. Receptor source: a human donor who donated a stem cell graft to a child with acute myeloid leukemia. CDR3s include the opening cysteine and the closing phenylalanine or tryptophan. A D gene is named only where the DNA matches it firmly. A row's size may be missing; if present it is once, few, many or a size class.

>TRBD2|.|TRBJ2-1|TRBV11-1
CASLGTSGSSPPHNEQFF
TGTGCCAGCCTAGGGACTAGCGGGTCCTCTCCCCCCCACAATGAGCAGTTCTTC
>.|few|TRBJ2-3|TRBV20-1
CSARDPLALEFTDTQYF
TGCAGTGCTAGAGATCCCCTAGCGCTCGAATTCACAGATACGCAGTATTTT
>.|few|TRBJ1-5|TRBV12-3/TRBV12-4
CASSYMGGHQPQHF
TGTGCCAGCAGTTATATGGGGGGTCATCAGCCCCAGCATTTT
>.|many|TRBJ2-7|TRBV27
CASTTSSELSRQYF
TGTGCCAGCACCACCTCCAGCGAACTCTCGAGGCAGTACTTC
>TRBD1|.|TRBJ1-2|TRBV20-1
CSARDSGQLAPYGYTF
TGCAGTGCTAGAGATTCGGGACAGTTAGCCCCCTATGGCTACACCTTC
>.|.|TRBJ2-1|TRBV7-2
CASSSHDWAPYNEQFF
TGTGCCAGCAGCTCACACGACTGGGCCCCCTACAATGAGCAGTTCTTC
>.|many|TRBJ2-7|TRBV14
CASSQEGRVHSQYF
TGTGCCAGCAGCCAAGAGGGGCGGGTACACTCCCAGTACTTC
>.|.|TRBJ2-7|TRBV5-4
CASSLEADAIYEQYF
TGTGCCAGCAGCTTGGAAGCGGACGCGATCTACGAGCAGTACTTC
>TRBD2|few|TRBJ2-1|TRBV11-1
CASSFYGGSSYNEQFF
TGTGCCAGCAGCTTTTACGGGGGGAGCTCCTACAATGAGCAGTTCTTC
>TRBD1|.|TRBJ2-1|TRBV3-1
CASSPQDRGYNEQFF
TGTGCCAGCAGCCCTCAGGACAGGGGCTACAATGAGCAGTTCTTC
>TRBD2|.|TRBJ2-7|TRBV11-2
CASSLGRAVGGSYGQYF
TGTGCCAGCAGCTTAGGTCGCGCGGTGGGGGGGTCCTACGGGCAGTACTTC
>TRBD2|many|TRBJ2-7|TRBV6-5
CATLRTSGRNEQYF
TGTGCCACCCTAAGGACTAGCGGGAGGAACGAGCAGTACTTC
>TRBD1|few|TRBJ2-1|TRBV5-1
CASSPQGAGDEQFF
TGCGCCAGCAGCCCACAGGGGGCGGGTGATGAGCAGTTCTTC
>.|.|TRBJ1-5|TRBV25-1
CASNRSGSHNQPQHF
TGTGCCAGCAATCGTTCGGGGTCCCACAATCAGCCCCAGCATTTT
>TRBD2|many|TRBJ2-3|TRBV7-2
CASSLAPSGRTDTQYF
TGTGCCAGCAGCTTAGCCCCTAGCGGGAGGACAGATACGCAGTATTTT
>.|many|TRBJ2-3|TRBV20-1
CSAFGPLSPDTQYF
TGCAGTGCTTTTGGGCCACTATCCCCAGATACGCAGTATTTT
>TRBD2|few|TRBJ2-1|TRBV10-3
CAISGSTGTPGGNEQFF
TGTGCCATCAGTGGATCCACCGGGACCCCGGGGGGCAATGAGCAGTTCTTC
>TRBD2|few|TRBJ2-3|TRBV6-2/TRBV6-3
CASSYGSSGTYTQYF
TGTGCCAGCAGTTACGGGTCTAGCGGTACCTATACGCAGTATTTT
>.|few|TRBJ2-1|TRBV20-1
CSARVWPSDDEQFF
TGCAGTGCTAGAGTCTGGCCCTCTGATGATGAGCAGTTCTTC
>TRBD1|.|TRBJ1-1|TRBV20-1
CSAFKQGANTEAFF
TGCAGTGCGTTCAAACAGGGGGCTAACACTGAAGCTTTCTTT